The 17 T cell receptor beta chains given below trace back to one sample, sequenced in a study of cytomegalovirus exposure and HLA in healthy donors (TCRdb year 2017). Library preparation used the immunoSEQ multiplex PCR assay. The multiplex PCR relied on a mix of 60 forward primers for TCR Vbeta segments and 13 reverse primers for TCR Jbeta segments. In TCRdb, the immuneACCESS table is reduced to in-frame sequences with V and J assigned. These tables do not hold every clone; where another copy was compared, an unresolved V gene accounts for under half, and the others remain unexplained. This sample holds 50,000 to 55,000 clones; about 70% were observed only once. 22% of the sample rests with the top ten. Specimen: PBMCs. These receptors originate from a woman aged 45-60 years in good health and CMV-seropositive.

V and J are TRBV4-2 and TRBJ2-3, with a weak D call TRBD1 (5 bases). Germline CDR1 is LGHNA and CDR2 is YNFKEQ. This CDR3 has 14 residues. Trimming left V 2 bases short and J 5 bases short, with 11 bases between. CDR3 sequence (DNA): TGTGCCAGCAGCCAAAGGGGATGGGGAGATACGCAGTATTTT. Translating it yields CASSQRGWGDTQYF.

A few counts support this clone. V gene TRBV4-1 combines with J gene TRBJ1-4; D gene unclear. In germline, CDR1 is MGHRA, CDR2 YSYEKL. The CDR3 is 15 residues long. Deletions cut 0 bases from V and 2 bases from J, with 7 bases between. Here the CDR3 DNA reads TGCGCCAGCAGCCAAGATCGTGCGACTAATGAAAAACTGTTTTTT. It translates to CASSQDRATNEKLFF.

The gene calls are TRBV7-9 and TRBJ2-7, with unresolved D. V dropped 1 base and J dropped 9 bases, with 10 bases sitting between them. Germline V gene lookup returns CDR1 SEHNR and CDR2 FQNEAQ (reference sequence). The CDR3 runs 12 residues. The DNA for the CDR3 is TGTGCCAGCAGCTTAGGTGGAAGAGGGCAGTACTTC. This gives the protein CASSLGGRGQYF.

Here the CDR3 reads CASSGRDRGRANQPQHF. CDR3 sequence (DNA): TGTGCCAGCAGTGGGCGCGACAGGGGGAGGGCCAATCAGCCCCAGCATTTT. The chain uses TRBV6-1 and TRBJ1-5, with 9 nucleotides matching TRBD1. Looked up from germline, CDR1 is MNHNS and CDR2 is SASEGT. CDR3 length equals 17 residues. Losses at the gene ends were 4 bases for V and 3 bases for J; bases not matched to a gene: 10.

This clone was seen only once. The chain carries TRBV6-1 and TRBJ2-7, with 7 positions matching TRBD1. With 3 bases clipped from V and 2 bases from J, the junction kept 4 bases outside the gene matches. The CDR3 has 14 residues. CDR1 MNHNS and CDR2 SASEGT come from the germline V gene. CDR3 DNA sequence: TGTGCCAGCAGTGAGAGGACAGGAACCTACGAGCAGTACTTC. Encoded protein: CASSERTGTYEQYF.

This sequence joins TRBV6-6 and TRBJ1-5; D gene ambiguous. CDR1 and CDR2 (germline): MNHNY, SVGAGI (reference sequence). V dropped 7 bases and J dropped 4 bases, with 14 bases sitting between them. This CDR3 is 14 amino acids long. This CDR3 reads CASTNLMANQPQHF. DNA for the CDR3: TGTGCCAGCACCAATTTGATGGCAAATCAGCCCCAGCATTTT.

J is TRBJ2-7 and V is TRBV7-2; maybe TRBD2 (6 bases). Germline loops: CDR1 SGHTA, CDR2 FQGNSA. Trimming stripped 7 bases from V and 2 bases from J, with 15 bases between. CDR3 length equals 14 residues. In nucleotides, the CDR3 is TGTGCCAGCACCAACGAGGGAGGCACCTACGAGCAGTACTTC. Residues: CASTNEGGTYEQYF.

The chain recombines TRBV5-1 with TRBJ2-5, with a weak D call TRBD2 (6 bases). V was trimmed by 4 bases and J by 4 bases, leaving 17 bases between them. Germline V gene lookup returns CDR1 SGHRS and CDR2 YFSETQ. This CDR3 spans 15 amino acids. This chain's CDR3 is CASSPAGTDSETQYF. DNA of the CDR3: TGCGCCAGCAGCCCCGCGGGAACAGACTCAGAGACCCAGTACTTC.

This clone came up a few times. V and J are TRBV2 and TRBJ2-6, with 8 bases fitting TRBD1. Germline V gives CDR1 SNHLY, CDR2 FYNNEI. This CDR3 is 14 amino acids long. Trimming cost V 8 bases and J 4 bases; bases outside gene matches: 4. The CDR3 DNA reads TGTGCCAGCGAGACAGGGGTCGGGGCCAACGTCCTGACTTTC. Encoded protein: CASETGVGANVLTF.

CDR3 loop: CASSSRQGRTDTQYF. CDR3 bases: TGTGCCAGCAGCTCACGACAGGGGAGAACAGATACGCAGTATTTT. The chain recombines TRBV5-6 with TRBJ2-3; 8 bases fit TRBD1. The length of the CDR3 is 15 residues. Germline V CDR1 and CDR2: SGHDT, YYEEEE. Trimming took 3 bases from V and 3 from J; bases not matched to a gene: 6. Variable domain in full (rest from reference TRBV5-6 and TRBJ2-3): DAGVTQSPTHLIKTRGQQVTLRCSPKSGHDTVSWYQQALGQGPQFIFQYYEEEERQRGNFPDRFSGHQFPNYSSELNVNALLLGDSALYLCASSSRQGRTDTQYFGPGTRLTVL.

This clone was counted once. This chain uses TRBV7-2 with TRBJ2-5, with 7 bases that match TRBD2. Germline V CDR1 and CDR2: SGHTA, FQGNSA. This CDR3 has 14 residues. The ends lost 5 bases at V and 2 bases at J; junction bases unmatched: 5. This CDR3 reads CASSRGTIQETQYF. CDR3 nucleotide sequence: TGTGCCAGCAGCCGCGGGACTATACAAGAGACCCAGTACTTC.

The J gene is TRBJ1-6, the V gene TRBV4-3, with 7 bases fitting TRBD1. V shed 4 bases and J 7 bases; nucleotides not matched to a gene: 4. This CDR3 region has 14 residues. Germline CDR1 is LGHNA and CDR2 is YSLEER. The CDR3 loop is CASSLWTGNSPLHF. In DNA form, the CDR3 reads TGCGCCAGCAGCCTATGGACAGGAAATTCACCCCTCCACTTT.

The rearrangement uses TRBV7-2 and TRBJ2-7; D possibly corresponds to TRBD2 (7 bases). The CDR3 sequence is 17 residues long. Germline CDR1 is SGHTA and CDR2 is FQGNSA. Trimming took 1 base from V and 5 from J, leaving 21 bases between them. The CDR3 sequence: CASSLVGGGQIQNEQYF. CDR3 DNA: TGTGCCAGCAGCTTAGTGGGGGGGGGCCAAATCCAGAACGAGCAGTACTTC.

J is TRBJ1-1 and V is TRBV9; 7 bases map to TRBD1. After removal of 2 bases from V and 4 bases from J, the junction contained 8 bases not matched to a gene. Germline loops: CDR1 SGDLS, CDR2 YYNGEE. CDR3 length: 15 residues. The CDR3: CASSVGTAGGTEAFF. CDR3 coding DNA: TGTGCCAGCAGCGTCGGGACCGCAGGGGGCACTGAAGCTTTCTTT.

The genes are TRBV18 and TRBJ1-1; tentatively, D is TRBD1 (5 bases). CDR1 is KGHSH and CDR2 is LQKENI in the germline V gene. V lost 7 bases and J lost 5, with 20 bases in between. This CDR3 has 15 amino acids. CDR3 nucleotide sequence: TGTGCCAGCTTACTAATGTTGGGACGGGAGACTGAAGCTTTCTTT. Amino acids: CASLLMLGRETEAFF.

The gene calls are TRBV7-3 and TRBJ2-1; 7 bases are shared with TRBD2. J was trimmed by 6 bases and V by 5 bases; bases with no gene match: 10. The CDR3 loop spans 15 amino acids. Germline values: CDR1 SGHTA, CDR2 FQGTGA. The CDR3 loop reads CASSPAAGVFNEQFF. DNA for the CDR3: TGTGCCAGCAGCCCGGCTGCGGGAGTTTTCAATGAGCAGTTCTTC. Supplemented by reference TRBV7-3 and TRBJ2-1, the full variable domain reads GAGVSQTPSNKVTEKGKYVELRCDPISGHTALYWYRQSLGQGPEFLIYFQGTGAADDSGLPNDRFFAVRPEGSVSTLKIQRTERGDSAVYLCASSPAAGVFNEQFFGPGTRLTVL.

The chain carries TRBV19 and TRBJ1-5; D is unclear. Trimming took 5 bases from V and 4 from J, leaving 18 bases between them. Looked up from germline, CDR1 is LNHDA and CDR2 is SQIVND (reference sequence). The CDR3 runs 16 residues. The CDR3 is CASSARHRGVNQPQHF. The CDR3 nucleotides are TGTGCCAGTAGTGCAAGACACCGCGGGGTTAATCAGCCCCAGCATTTT.